Listed below are T cell receptor beta chains from one sample, sequenced in a study of CD8 T cells in ankylosing spondylitis. TCRdb re-called the 5' RACE reads with MiXCR, one entry per CDR3 protein. This sample has fewer than 650,000 distinct CDR3 sequences; approximately 12% occur once, and the top ten carry 6.8%. Sample: blood, either unsorted or a sorted T cell fraction (not recorded which). All receptors come from a male donor with ankylosing spondylitis. CDR3s include the opening cysteine and the closing phenylalanine or tryptophan. A D gene is named only where the DNA matches it firmly. Some rows have no size entry. The others give once, few or many, or a class for an expanded clone.

clone_size,j_call,v_call,d_call,cdr3_nt,cdr3_aa
.,TRBJ1-1,TRBV21-1,.,TGTGCCAGCAGCTTAAACCAGGGGGCTAGGATGAGGAACACTGAAGCTTTCTTT,CASSLNQGARMRNTEAFF
many,TRBJ2-6,TRBV5-1,.,TGCGCCAGCAGCTTGGAACCCGCCGGGGCCAACGTCCTGACTTTC,CASSLEPAGANVLTF
few,TRBJ1-1,TRBV20-1,.,TGCAGTGCTAGAAGGGCAGGGAGAATGGGAGATGAAGCTTTCTTT,CSARRAGRMGDEAFF
.,TRBJ1-5,TRBV20-1,TRBD1,TGCAGTGCTATTCCGGGACAGGGGGCGGGTGGTCAGCCCCAGCATTTT,CSAIPGQGAGGQPQHF
few,TRBJ2-5,TRBV4-1,.,TGCGCCAGCAGCCAAGGGAAAGAGACCCAGTACTTC,CASSQGKETQYF
few,TRBJ2-3,TRBV7-9,.,TGTGCCAGCGTTGGGACAGATACGCAGTATTTT,CASVGTDTQYF
few,TRBJ2-1,TRBV15,TRBD2,TGTGCCACCAGCGGGGCACCTAGCGGGGCTTACAATGAGCAGTTCTTC,CATSGAPSGAYNEQFF
.,TRBJ2-5,TRBV9,TRBD1,TGTGCCAGCAGCCCAACCGGGACAGGGGCGGGGGAGACCCAGTACTTC,CASSPTGTGAGETQYF
few,TRBJ2-7,TRBV5-6,.,TGTGCCAGCAGCTTGGCCGCGCGGAGGAGCTCCTACGAGCAGTACTTC,CASSLAARRSSYEQYF
.,TRBJ1-1,TRBV12-3/TRBV12-4,.,TGTGCCAGCAACCGAGGTAGGGGCCTGAACACTGAAGCTTTCTTT,CASNRGRGLNTEAFF
few,TRBJ1-4,TRBV11-3,.,TGTGCCAGCAGCTCCCATCGGGAGAAATCAACTAATGAAAAACTGTTTTTT,CASSSHREKSTNEKLFF
few,TRBJ2-7,TRBV27,TRBD2,TGTGCCAGCAGTAGCGGGAGTCCCGAGCAGTACTTC,CASSSGSPEQYF